This is a list of T cell receptor beta chains from one sample in a study of T cell changes during pregnancy in multiple sclerosis. Repertoires were generated with immunoSEQ multiplex PCR, while TCRdb's copy carries only in-frame clones and drops some. The table includes under 50,000 clones, 85% to 90% detected once. The specimen comprised peripheral blood, sampled in the first trimester of pregnancy. These TCRs come from a female donor in good health, enrolled as a control in a pregnancy study. Both conserved end residues are part of each CDR3. The order of the fields is J gene, V gene, CDR3 protein.

TRBJ2-1,TRBV15,CATSKGREYNEQFF
TRBJ2-5,TRBV10-3,CAISESTGVKWETQYF
TRBJ1-2,TRBV9,CASSVAGGDYGYTF
TRBJ2-7,TRBV6-5,CASSPTGGSYEQYF
TRBJ2-5,TRBV2,CASSPGLGEETQYF
TRBJ2-7,TRBV2,CASSGTGTNGYEQYF
TRBJ2-1,TRBV7-2,CASSLDRSSYNEQFF
TRBJ2-7,TRBV7-2,CASSLVSPSYEQYF
TRBJ1-1,TRBV5-6,CASSTDTEAFF
TRBJ1-6,TRBV6-5,CASGWASSPLHF
TRBJ1-2,TRBV7-8,CASSSRDTSYGYTF
TRBJ1-3,TRBV15,CATSRDTGVSGNTIYF
TRBJ1-1,TRBV6-4,CASSDEGNTEAFF
TRBJ1-2,TRBV23-1,CASSLRVYAYGYTF
TRBJ2-3,TRBV4-3,CASSQNPASGSPDTQYF
TRBJ2-7,TRBV7-3,CASSLRPGQGAYEQYF
TRBJ1-2,TRBV7-3,CASYRDLGGYTF
TRBJ1-6,TRBV15,CATRQTGVAYNSPLHF
TRBJ2-2,TRBV7-9,CASSLGSGMTGELFF
TRBJ2-3,TRBV10-3,CAIGRDYISSTDTQYF
TRBJ1-2,TRBV10-3,CAISETGTGYGYTF
TRBJ1-5,TRBV2,CASSDLGQGRLSNQPQHF
TRBJ2-7,TRBV9,CASSVDLPGTALTGQYF
TRBJ2-3,TRBV30,CAWSVRKGAGTTDTQYF
TRBJ2-1,TRBV25-1,CASSAQGGLFF
TRBJ2-1,TRBV2,CASRPQGMNEQFF
TRBJ2-1,TRBV7-6,CASSSRTSDNEQFF
TRBJ2-2,TRBV5-1,CASSLVGLAENTGELFF
TRBJ1-2,TRBV6-5,CASTPGQGRYYGYTF
TRBJ1-1,TRBV6-6,CASRPDRGRTEAFF
TRBJ1-3,TRBV28,CASSWGQGTPGNTIYF
TRBJ2-3,TRBV10-3,CAISEGGAVRTDTQYF
TRBJ2-3,TRBV7-2,CASSLQSGLTDTQYF
TRBJ2-3,TRBV5-4,CASSLGGGAGTDTQYF
TRBJ2-3,TRBV2,CASRVRAGGTDTQYF
TRBJ1-1,TRBV4-3,CASSPGTGGLVKWNTEAFF
TRBJ2-1,TRBV6-5,CASSYGFSKHNEQFF
TRBJ1-1,TRBV19,CASSIGGVGGAFF
TRBJ2-3,TRBV2,CASMVQGSADTQYF
TRBJ1-4,TRBV18,CASSPASAEKLFF